Listed here are 9 T cell receptor beta chains from one sample, sequenced in a study of T-cell memory formation after mild COVID-19. TCRdb itself ran the 5' RACE reads through MiXCR, one entry per CDR3 protein. The sample has fewer than 400,000 distinct CDR3 sequences, 13% seen once. The sample taken for sequencing was PBMCs or a T cell subset sorted from them (not recorded which). The receptors stem from a man in his late teens or twenties who had mild COVID-19 (a few samples of this study predate the infection). Cell type and time point are not known.

This clonotype was counted many times. This rearrangement joins TRBV5-1 to TRBJ2-5; 12 nucleotides align to TRBD1. Per germline, CDR1 SGHRS and CDR2 YFSETQ. J gave up 0 bases and V 2 bases, and 5 bases lay outside the gene matches. The CDR3 is made up of 17 amino acids. The CDR3 region is CASSFGTGGSYQETQYF. CDR3 bases: TGCGCCAGCAGCTTCGGGACAGGGGGCTCCTACCAAGAGACCCAGTACTTC. The variable domain in full, completed from reference TRBV5-1 and TRBJ2-5, reads KAGVTQTPRYLIKTRGQQVTLSCSPISGHRSVSWYQQTPGQGLQFLFEYFSETQRNKGNFPGRFSGRQFSNSRSEMNVSTLELGDSALYLCASSFGTGGSYQETQYFGPGTRLLVL.

This clonotype was detected ten times or more. The chain combines TRBV29-1 with TRBJ1-5; tentative D call: TRBD1 (6 bases). The CDR3 runs to 14 residues. The germline CDR1 and CDR2 sequences are SQVTM and ANQGSEA. V lost 8 bases and J lost 4, with 18 bases in between. Here the CDR3 reads CSCTIGTPNQPQHF. In nucleotides, the CDR3 is TGCAGCTGTACGATCGGGACACCTAATCAGCCCCAGCATTTT.

This clonotype was observed a handful of times. The J gene is TRBJ1-4, the V gene TRBV20-1; D unresolved. V gave up 3 bases and J gave up 7 bases, with 9 bases separating them. Germline CDR1 and CDR2: DFQATT and SNEGSKA (reference sequence). CDR3 length equals 12 residues. The DNA of the CDR3 is TGCAGTGCTAGTGTTACTCGTGAAAAACTGTTTTTT. Its translation is CSASVTREKLFF.

This rearrangement joins TRBV12-3 or TRBV12-4 to TRBJ2-7; D tentatively reads TRBD1 or TRBD2 (6 bases each). The CDR3 runs to 16 residues. The V gene lost 3 bases and the J gene lost 5 bases, with 20 bases spanning the gap. As DNA, the CDR3 is TGTGCCAGCAGTTTCTTGTCGGGGGCCCCCCCGCACGAGCAGTACTTC. Translation: CASSFLSGAPPHEQYF.

The chain is built from TRBV20-1 and TRBJ2-7; no definite D call. The V end was cut by 0 bases, the J end by 6 bases, with 15 bases between. Germline V gene data show CDR1 as DFQATT and CDR2 as SNEGSKA (reference sequence). This CDR3 is built from 14 residues. CDR3 nucleotide sequence: TGCAGTGCTAGAGATCCCACCGGGTTCCTCGAGCAGTACGTC. It specifies CSARDPTGFLEQYV.

This rearrangement joins TRBV5-5 to TRBJ2-5; D possibly corresponds to TRBD2 (5 bases). Trimming took off 4 bases at V and 1 base at J, with 14 bases between the two ends. The CDR3 runs 15 residues. The germline gives CDR1 SGHKS, CDR2 YYEKEE (reference sequence). The CDR3 DNA reads TGTGCCAGCAGCCCTTTTCGAGGAGGCCAAGAGACCCAGTACTTC. Its protein product is CASSPFRGGQETQYF.

This clonotype was observed a handful of times. The chain uses TRBV20-1 and TRBJ1-3, with a weak D call TRBD1 (6 bases). The CDR3 consists of 14 residues. Per germline, CDR1 DFQATT and CDR2 SNEGSKA (reference sequence). The V end was cut by 0 bases, the J end by 4 bases, with 10 bases between. The CDR3 spells CSARDRTGGNTIYF. The CDR3 DNA is TGCAGTGCTAGAGATAGAACAGGGGGAAACACCATATATTTT.

This clonotype was counted many times. The chain carries TRBV7-9 and TRBJ1-1; no firm D call. The CDR3 has 12 residues. Looked up from germline, CDR1 is SEHNR and CDR2 is FQNEAQ (reference sequence). Trimming left V 5 bases short and J 4 bases short, with 8 bases between. CDR3 residues: CASSPRPTEAFF. CDR3 DNA: TGTGCCAGCAGCCCGAGACCCACTGAAGCTTTCTTT. The complete variable domain, with remaining parts taken from reference TRBV7-9 and TRBJ1-1, reads DTGVSQNPRHKITKRGQNVTFRCDPISEHNRLYWYRQTLGQGPEFLTYFQNEAQLEKSRLLSDRFSAERPKGSFSTLEIQRTEQGDSAMYLCASSPRPTEAFFGQGTRLTVV.

The chain is built from TRBV20-1 and TRBJ1-2; 8 bases are a match to TRBD1. The CDR3 is 13 amino acids. Germline V gene lookup returns CDR1 DFQATT and CDR2 SNEGSKA (reference sequence). Trimming cost V 6 bases and J 2 bases; bases outside gene matches: 5. CDR3 amino acids: CSARDRLNYGYTF. CDR3 DNA sequence: TGCAGTGCGAGGGACAGGCTGAACTATGGCTACACCTTC.